The 9 T cell receptor beta chains given below trace back to one sample, sequenced in a study of blood T cell repertoires in COVID-19. The method was immunoSEQ multiplex PCR; TCRdb's version includes in-frame clones alone and lacks a portion of them. The sample holds about 160,000 clones; 75% to 80% are singletons and the top ten take roughly 14%. The sequenced sample was peripheral blood. All receptors come from a woman aged 80 or older with acute or convalescent COVID-19.

The chain carries TRBV10-1 and TRBJ1-2; 7 bases map to TRBD1. The V gene end was trimmed by 6 bases and the J gene end by 8 bases; junction bases not matched to a gene: 9. There are 13 residues in the CDR3. Per germline, CDR1 WNHNN and CDR2 SYGVQD (reference sequence). The CDR3 region is CASRATGAEGYTF. The CDR3 DNA is TGCGCCAGCAGAGCCACAGGGGCGGAAGGCTACACCTTC.

The V gene is TRBV28, the J gene TRBJ1-2; 7 positions match TRBD1. J gave up 4 bases and V 6 bases, and 8 bases lay outside the gene matches. Germline-derived CDR1 and CDR2 are MDHEN and SYDVKM. The CDR3 is made up of 14 amino acids. CDR3 in DNA: TGTGCCAGCAGGGTACCGGGACAGAGCTATGGCTACACCTTC. Encoded protein: CASRVPGQSYGYTF.

The J gene is TRBJ2-1, the V gene TRBV30, with 11 bases fitting TRBD2. The length of the CDR3 is 14 residues. J gave up 5 bases and V 1 base, and 1 base lay outside the gene matches. Germline-derived CDR1 and CDR2 are GTSNPN and SVGIG (reference sequence). The CDR3 sequence: CAWSGTSGHNEQFF. DNA for the CDR3: TGTGCCTGGAGTGGGACTAGCGGGCACAATGAGCAGTTCTTC.

This chain connects TRBV19 to TRBJ2-5, with 14 bases identical to TRBD2. The germline V gene has CDR1 LNHDA and CDR2 SQIVND (reference sequence). After removal of 5 bases from V and 5 bases from J, the junction contained 4 bases not matched to a gene. CDR3 length equals 15 residues. The CDR3 reads CASSGLAGGEETQYF. In DNA, the CDR3 is TGTGCCAGTAGTGGACTAGCGGGAGGAGAGGAGACCCAGTACTTC.

This chain links TRBV19 with TRBJ1-2; TRBD1 is a possible D gene (6 bases). CDR3 size: 13 residues. V lost 6 bases and J 5 bases, leaving 13 bases between the germline ends. The germline gives CDR1 LNHDA, CDR2 SQIVND (reference sequence). CDR3 protein: CASSTEGGYGYTF. CDR3 bases: TGTGCCAGTAGCACCGAGGGGGGGTATGGCTACACCTTC.

This chain uses TRBV3-1 (or the pseudogene TRBV3-2) with TRBJ1-3; unclear D gene. V gave up 6 bases and J gave up 4 bases, with 7 bases separating them. The length of the CDR3 is 12 residues. Germline V gene sequence: CDR1 LGHDT, CDR2 YNNKEL (reference sequence). The CDR3 nucleotides read TGTGCCAGCAGGAACCGGGGAAACACCATATATTTT. This sequence encodes CASRNRGNTIYF.

J is TRBJ2-1 and V is TRBV7-2, with D maybe TRBD2 (6 bases). The CDR3 length is 15 residues. Between the trimmed V and J ends, which lost 5 bases and 2 bases, there was a span of 13 bases. Looked up from germline, CDR1 is SGHTA and CDR2 is FQGNSA. DNA for the CDR3: TGTGCCAGCAGCCGCCAAGGGGAGGCCTACAATGAGCAGTTCTTC. This sequence encodes CASSRQGEAYNEQFF.

The DNA for the CDR3 is TGTGCCAGCAGCACGCTACCGGGGGAGCCAAACTACAATGAGCAGTTCTTC. As protein: CASSTLPGEPNYNEQFF. The chain is built from TRBV7-9 and TRBJ2-1, with TRBD2 as a possible D gene (6 bases). The CDR3 is 17 residues long. Trimming removed 5 bases from V and 3 bases from J, with 20 bases in between. The germline V gene encodes CDR1 SEHNR and CDR2 FQNEAQ (reference sequence).

V usage is TRBV5-1 and J usage is TRBJ2-2, with TRBD1 identical over 8 bases. Germline CDR1 reads SGHRS; CDR2 reads YFSETQ. This CDR3 is 15 amino acids long. V gave up 5 bases and J gave up 5 bases; unmatched junction bases: 8. The CDR3 protein is CASRPGQGRTGELFF. In nucleotides, the CDR3 is TGCGCCAGCAGACCCGGACAGGGACGGACCGGGGAGCTGTTTTTT. Full variable domain (rest looked up from reference TRBV5-1 and TRBJ2-2): KAGVTQTPRYLIKTRGQQVTLSCSPISGHRSVSWYQQTPGQGLQFLFEYFSETQRNKGNFPGRFSGRQFSNSRSEMNVSTLELGDSALYLCASRPGQGRTGELFFGEGSRLTVL.